This is a list of T cell receptor beta chains from one sample in a study of blood T cell repertoires in COVID-19. Sequencing was performed with immunoSEQ multiplex PCR; in TCRdb, only in-frame clones are kept and a portion is missing. The sample records about 190,000 clones, under 85% being singletons. The specimen sequenced was peripheral blood. All receptors come from a man aged 60 to 75 with active or convalescent COVID-19. Both conserved end residues are part of each CDR3. The D gene is left open where the match is weak. Size tells how often a clone was seen (once, few, many) or the class of an expanded clone, and some rows leave it out.

DNA: TGTGCCAGCAGCTTTATAGCGCGAAATCAAGAGACCCAGTACTTC; CDR3: CASSFIARNQETQYF; J: TRBJ2-5; size: -; length: 15; D: -; V: TRBV5-4
DNA: TGTGCCAGCAGCCTGACAGGGGCTGTAGGCTACACCTTC; CDR3: CASSLTGAVGYTF; J: TRBJ1-2; size: -; length: 13; D: TRBD1; V: TRBV28
DNA: TGTGCCAGCAGAGACCGGAGCATACAAGAGACCCAGTACTTC; CDR3: CASRDRSIQETQYF; J: TRBJ2-5; size: -; length: 14; D: -; V: TRBV11-1
DNA: TGTGCCAGCAGTTACTCGTCTAGCGGGGACGATACGCAGTATTTT; CDR3: CASSYSSSGDDTQYF; J: TRBJ2-3; size: -; length: 15; D: TRBD2; V: TRBV6-5
DNA: TGTGCCTGGAGTGTATCAGGCCGGACAGTCACCTACGAGCAGTACTTC; CDR3: CAWSVSGRTVTYEQYF; J: TRBJ2-7; size: few; length: 16; D: -; V: TRBV30
DNA: TGTGCCAGCAGCCCAGACAGGGGACGTGGCTACACCTTC; CDR3: CASSPDRGRGYTF; J: TRBJ1-2; size: -; length: 13; D: TRBD1; V: TRBV11-2
DNA: TGTGCCAGCAGTTACCGGACAGGGAGGGTTGTATCACCCCTCCACTTT; CDR3: CASSYRTGRVVSPLHF; J: TRBJ1-6; size: -; length: 16; D: TRBD1; V: TRBV6-5
DNA: TGTGCCAGCACCACAGGGTGGGGCACCGGGGAGCTGTTTTTT; CDR3: CASTTGWGTGELFF; J: TRBJ2-2; size: -; length: 14; D: -; V: TRBV6-6
DNA: TGTGCCAGCAGCCCAGACAGATACAATGAGCAGTTCTTC; CDR3: CASSPDRYNEQFF; J: TRBJ2-1; size: -; length: 13; D: -; V: TRBV6-5
DNA: TGTGCCACCAGTGTGGCGGGACCCACAGATACGCAGTATTTT; CDR3: CATSVAGPTDTQYF; J: TRBJ2-3; size: -; length: 14; D: -; V: TRBV24-1
DNA: TGTGCCAGCTCTTCCGCAGGGGGCGGGAAAGAGACCCAGTACTTC; CDR3: CASSSAGGGKETQYF; J: TRBJ2-5; size: -; length: 15; D: TRBD1; V: TRBV19
DNA: TGTGCCAGCAGTGTGGGACAGGGGTTTCAGCCCCAGCATTTT; CDR3: CASSVGQGFQPQHF; J: TRBJ1-5; size: -; length: 14; D: TRBD1; V: TRBV2
DNA: TGTGCCAGCAGCTTAGTGGCAGGGGGCGCGGATGGCTACACCTTC; CDR3: CASSLVAGGADGYTF; J: TRBJ1-2; size: -; length: 15; D: TRBD1; V: TRBV7-2
DNA: TGTGCCAGCAGCCGCGGCCCGGGGGCTGGAAACACCATATATTTT; CDR3: CASSRGPGAGNTIYF; J: TRBJ1-3; size: -; length: 15; D: -; V: TRBV7-6
DNA: TGCGCCAGCAGCCAAAACATCGGGACAGGGGGCCGGGAGACCCAGTACTTC; CDR3: CASSQNIGTGGRETQYF; J: TRBJ2-5; size: many; length: 17; D: TRBD1; V: TRBV4-1
DNA: TGTGCCAGCAGCCAAGGATCTTCAGGGATCCCCTACAATGAGCAGTTCTTC; CDR3: CASSQGSSGIPYNEQFF; J: TRBJ2-1; size: many; length: 17; D: -; V: TRBV14
DNA: TGTGCCAGCAGCTCCCGCCGGGTTGGGGCGACGGCGGTCGTAGCCAAAAACATTCAGTACTTC; CDR3: CASSSRRVGATAVVAKNIQYF; J: TRBJ2-4; size: -; length: 21; D: -; V: TRBV21-1
DNA: TGTGCCAGCAGCCCACAGGGTACCGGGGAGCTGTTTTTT; CDR3: CASSPQGTGELFF; J: TRBJ2-2; size: once; length: 13; D: -; V: TRBV11-3
DNA: TGTGCCAGCTCACGTGAACTAGCGGGAGGGTCCTACGAGCAGTACTTC; CDR3: CASSRELAGGSYEQYF; J: TRBJ2-7; size: -; length: 16; D: TRBD2; V: TRBV18
DNA: TGTGCCAGCAGCCAATTTGGCGGGACTGAAGCTTTCTTT; CDR3: CASSQFGGTEAFF; J: TRBJ1-1; size: -; length: 13; D: -; V: TRBV3-1/TRBV3-2
DNA: TGTGCCAGCAGTGTCTCAGCGGGAGGGATTTACAATGAGCAGTTCTTC; CDR3: CASSVSAGGIYNEQFF; J: TRBJ2-1; size: -; length: 16; D: TRBD2; V: TRBV6-4
DNA: TGTGCCATCAGTGATCTGAGCGAGACGCAGTATTTT; CDR3: CAISDLSETQYF; J: TRBJ2-3; size: once; length: 12; D: -; V: TRBV10-3
DNA: TGTGCCAGCAGCCAAGTCGGTCTAGCGGGAAGGGAGCAGTTCTTC; CDR3: CASSQVGLAGREQFF; J: TRBJ2-1; size: once; length: 15; D: TRBD2; V: TRBV4-2
DNA: TGTGCCAGCAGCTTAGGGACTAGCATACATGAGCAGTTCTTC; CDR3: CASSLGTSIHEQFF; J: TRBJ2-1; size: -; length: 14; D: TRBD2; V: TRBV11-1
DNA: TGCGCCAGCAGCGCAGACAGGGGCTACGAGCAGTACTTC; CDR3: CASSADRGYEQYF; J: TRBJ2-7; size: -; length: 13; D: TRBD1; V: TRBV5-1
DNA: TGTGCCAGCAGCTTGGTGGCTAGCGGAAAAGAGACCCAGTACTTC; CDR3: CASSLVASGKETQYF; J: TRBJ2-5; size: few; length: 15; D: TRBD2; V: TRBV5-6
DNA: TGTGCCAGCAGCGTAGGGGGCGTCGGGGAGCTGTTTTTT; CDR3: CASSVGGVGELFF; J: TRBJ2-2; size: few; length: 13; D: -; V: TRBV9
DNA: TGTGCCAGCAGCCCCCGGACAGACCTCGGTGGCTACACCTTC; CDR3: CASSPRTDLGGYTF; J: TRBJ1-2; size: few; length: 14; D: -; V: TRBV7-2
DNA: TGCGCCAGCAGCTTGGGCATAGCGGGACCACACTACGAGCAGTACTTC; CDR3: CASSLGIAGPHYEQYF; J: TRBJ2-7; size: -; length: 16; D: TRBD2; V: TRBV5-1
DNA: TGTGCCAGCAGCTCCGGAGTCGGGGAGCTGTTTTTT; CDR3: CASSSGVGELFF; J: TRBJ2-2; size: -; length: 12; D: -; V: TRBV5-4
DNA: TGTGCCACCAGTGATCCTTCAGTTTCGGGGTATCATGAGCAGTTCTTC; CDR3: CATSDPSVSGYHEQFF; J: TRBJ2-1; size: -; length: 16; D: -; V: TRBV24-1
DNA: TGCGCCAGCAGCTTGGAGAGTCGAAAGGCTTTCTTT; CDR3: CASSLESRKAFF; J: TRBJ1-1; size: -; length: 12; D: -; V: TRBV5-1
DNA: TGTGCCAGCAGCCAACGAGGGTCGGATGGCTACACCTTC; CDR3: CASSQRGSDGYTF; J: TRBJ1-2; size: once; length: 13; D: -; V: TRBV3-1/TRBV3-2
DNA: TGTGCCAGCTCACCAAACGGCGGGACAGCTGGGTACCAAGAGACCCAGTACTTC; CDR3: CASSPNGGTAGYQETQYF; J: TRBJ2-5; size: once; length: 18; D: -; V: TRBV18
DNA: TGTGCCAGCTCACCAGTCGAGACAGCAAACACTGAAGCTTTCTTT; CDR3: CASSPVETANTEAFF; J: TRBJ1-1; size: -; length: 15; D: -; V: TRBV18
DNA: TGTGCCAACTCCCCCGGGACACTGTACCAAGAGACCCAGTACTTC; CDR3: CANSPGTLYQETQYF; J: TRBJ2-5; size: many; length: 15; D: -; V: TRBV7-9
DNA: TGTGCCACCACGGGACAGGGGGCACATGAGCAGTTCTTC; CDR3: CATTGQGAHEQFF; J: TRBJ2-1; size: once; length: 13; D: TRBD1; V: TRBV28
DNA: TGCAGCGCGGGGGGACAGGGGGCTCAAGAGACCCAGTACTTC; CDR3: CSAGGQGAQETQYF; J: TRBJ2-5; size: -; length: 14; D: TRBD1; V: TRBV29-1
DNA: TGTGCCAGCAGCCAAGCGCCTCCTCCGGCAGATACGCAGTATTTT; CDR3: CASSQAPPPADTQYF; J: TRBJ2-3; size: once; length: 15; D: -; V: TRBV3-1/TRBV3-2
DNA: TGTGCCAGCACCCCGGGGAACTATGGCTACACCTTC; CDR3: CASTPGNYGYTF; J: TRBJ1-2; size: -; length: 12; D: -; V: TRBV12-3/TRBV12-4
DNA: TGTGCCAGCACCACAGGGGACAATCAATATGGCTACACCTTC; CDR3: CASTTGDNQYGYTF; J: TRBJ1-2; size: -; length: 14; D: TRBD1; V: TRBV6-1
DNA: TGTGCCAGCAGGCGAAATCAGGGTTCGGGGCCCCAGCATTTT; CDR3: CASRRNQGSGPQHF; J: TRBJ1-5; size: -; length: 14; D: -; V: TRBV5-6
DNA: TGTGCCACCAGTGATCCCCGAGACAGGGGGTTTGGTGAGCAGTTCTTC; CDR3: CATSDPRDRGFGEQFF; J: TRBJ2-1; size: -; length: 16; D: TRBD1; V: TRBV24-1
DNA: TGTGCCAGCAGCCAAGAAAGGACAGCCCAAGGGACCCAGTACTTC; CDR3: CASSQERTAQGTQYF; J: TRBJ2-5; size: few; length: 15; D: -; V: TRBV14
DNA: TGTGCCACCAGTGATCCGAGGGGGTCTGGGAATGAGCAGTTCTTC; CDR3: CATSDPRGSGNEQFF; J: TRBJ2-1; size: -; length: 15; D: -; V: TRBV24-1
DNA: TGCGCCAGCAGGGGCGGGGCGGAAAACATTCAGTACTTC; CDR3: CASRGGAENIQYF; J: TRBJ2-4; size: few; length: 13; D: -; V: TRBV10-1
DNA: TGTGCCAGCAGCCATGTAGAATCCTACGAGCAGTACTTC; CDR3: CASSHVESYEQYF; J: TRBJ2-7; size: -; length: 13; D: -; V: TRBV14
DNA: TGCGCCAGCAGCCACGTGGCGGGACGTCCGTTTTTT; CDR3: CASSHVAGRPFF; J: TRBJ1-4; size: few; length: 12; D: -; V: TRBV4-1
DNA: TGTGCCACCGCCAACTCAGGGATTTCTGAGCAGTTCTTC; CDR3: CATANSGISEQFF; J: TRBJ2-1; size: -; length: 13; D: -; V: TRBV24-1